This T cell receptor (beta chain) was sequenced during a study of T cell repertoires in cytomegalovirus infection. This clonotype has a handful of counts. The antigen is undetermined. Germline V gives CDR1 LGHNA, CDR2 YSLEER. The CDR3 covers 17 residues. Deletions cut 2 bases from V and 1 base from J, with 15 bases between. MiXCR was run by TCRdb on the reads, yielding one entry per CDR3 protein. The data contain under 150,000 distinct CDR3 sequences, around 31% of them seen just once; the ten biggest clones take up about 40%. The sequenced sample was CD8+ T cells from cultured PBMCs, obtained from culture after CMV antigen stimulation. The sequence was collected from a human donor in good health (CMV status not recorded). Some clones in this sample may be carry-over from other donors' samples. The chain joins TRBV4-3 to TRBJ2-1, with a weak D call TRBD2 (7 bases). CDR3 bases: TGCGCCAGCAGCCAAAGCTGGGGGGGCGAATCCTACAATGAGCAGTTCTTC. This codes for CASSQSWGGESYNEQFF.